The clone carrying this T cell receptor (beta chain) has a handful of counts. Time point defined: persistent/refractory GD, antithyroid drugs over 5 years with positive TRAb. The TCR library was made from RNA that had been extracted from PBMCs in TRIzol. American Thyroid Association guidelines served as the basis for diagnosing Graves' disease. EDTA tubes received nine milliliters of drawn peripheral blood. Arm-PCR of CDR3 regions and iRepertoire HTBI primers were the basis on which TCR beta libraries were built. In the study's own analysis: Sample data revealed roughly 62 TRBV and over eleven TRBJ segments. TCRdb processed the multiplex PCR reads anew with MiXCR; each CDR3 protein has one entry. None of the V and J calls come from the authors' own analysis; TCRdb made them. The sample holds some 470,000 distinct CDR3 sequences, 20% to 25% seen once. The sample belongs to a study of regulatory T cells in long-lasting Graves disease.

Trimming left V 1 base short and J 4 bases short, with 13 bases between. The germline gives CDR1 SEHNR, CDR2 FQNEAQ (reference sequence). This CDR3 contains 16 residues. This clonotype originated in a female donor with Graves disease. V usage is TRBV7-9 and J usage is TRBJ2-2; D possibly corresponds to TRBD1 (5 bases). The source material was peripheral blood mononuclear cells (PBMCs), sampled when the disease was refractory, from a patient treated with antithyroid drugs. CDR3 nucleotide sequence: TGTGCCAGCAGCTTAGGGGGCGGCAGGAGCACCGGGGAGCTGTTTTTT. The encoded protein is CASSLGGGRSTGELFF.